This T cell receptor beta chain emerged from a study of regulatory T cells in long-lasting Graves disease. Trimming removed 2 bases from V and 2 bases from J; junction bases left unmatched: 4. The CDR3 has 15 residues. Germline loops: CDR1 MNHEY, CDR2 SVGAGI. Time point specified: persistent/refractory GD, antithyroid drugs over 5 years with positive TRAb. PBMCs were the source of the RNA used for TCR sequencing. This clonotype showed up just a few times. For TCR beta, libraries came from iRepertoire HTBI primers and Arm-PCR of CDR3 regions. Each CDR3 protein gets one entry after TCRdb re-called the multiplex PCR reads with MiXCR. Here the sample spans 250,000 to 300,000 distinct CDR3 sequences, roughly a fifth being singletons.

The V call is TRBV6-5, the J call TRBJ2-7; 9 bases fit TRBD1. The source was peripheral blood mononuclear cells (PBMCs), collected when the disease was refractory, from a patient treated with antithyroid drugs. The TCR originated in a female donor with Graves disease. CDR3 bases: TGTGCCAGCAGTTACGCCCGGGACAGGGCCTACGAGCAGTACTTC. Translating it yields CASSYARDRAYEQYF.